Only a few counts were recorded for the clone carrying this TCR beta chain. Its specificity is not known. Each CDR3 protein gets one entry after TCRdb re-called the reads with MiXCR. The sample holds around 490,000 distinct CDR3 sequences, about 25% seen once. This entry comes from a study of T cell repertoires in cytomegalovirus infection. The wider study: Signatures in public TCR beta sequences pointed to both CMV infection and matching HLA type. Findings of the study overall: HLA-C-restricted CMV clonotypes gave the most frequent clonotype in two of eight donors. Summed public TCR beta family frequency identified CMV carriers bearing the relevant HLA.

V was trimmed by 8 bases and J by 6 bases, leaving 8 bases between them. This CDR3 region has 11 residues. Germline loops: CDR1 MNHNY, CDR2 SVGAGI (reference sequence). The sequence was obtained from a human donor in good health (CMV status not recorded). Some clones in this sample may be carry-over from other donors' samples. The chain uses TRBV6-6 and TRBJ2-1; D gene uncertain. Material: PBMCs. CDR3 sequence reads: CASRTGNEQFF. CDR3 DNA sequence: TGTGCCAGCCGAACCGGCAATGAGCAGTTCTTC.